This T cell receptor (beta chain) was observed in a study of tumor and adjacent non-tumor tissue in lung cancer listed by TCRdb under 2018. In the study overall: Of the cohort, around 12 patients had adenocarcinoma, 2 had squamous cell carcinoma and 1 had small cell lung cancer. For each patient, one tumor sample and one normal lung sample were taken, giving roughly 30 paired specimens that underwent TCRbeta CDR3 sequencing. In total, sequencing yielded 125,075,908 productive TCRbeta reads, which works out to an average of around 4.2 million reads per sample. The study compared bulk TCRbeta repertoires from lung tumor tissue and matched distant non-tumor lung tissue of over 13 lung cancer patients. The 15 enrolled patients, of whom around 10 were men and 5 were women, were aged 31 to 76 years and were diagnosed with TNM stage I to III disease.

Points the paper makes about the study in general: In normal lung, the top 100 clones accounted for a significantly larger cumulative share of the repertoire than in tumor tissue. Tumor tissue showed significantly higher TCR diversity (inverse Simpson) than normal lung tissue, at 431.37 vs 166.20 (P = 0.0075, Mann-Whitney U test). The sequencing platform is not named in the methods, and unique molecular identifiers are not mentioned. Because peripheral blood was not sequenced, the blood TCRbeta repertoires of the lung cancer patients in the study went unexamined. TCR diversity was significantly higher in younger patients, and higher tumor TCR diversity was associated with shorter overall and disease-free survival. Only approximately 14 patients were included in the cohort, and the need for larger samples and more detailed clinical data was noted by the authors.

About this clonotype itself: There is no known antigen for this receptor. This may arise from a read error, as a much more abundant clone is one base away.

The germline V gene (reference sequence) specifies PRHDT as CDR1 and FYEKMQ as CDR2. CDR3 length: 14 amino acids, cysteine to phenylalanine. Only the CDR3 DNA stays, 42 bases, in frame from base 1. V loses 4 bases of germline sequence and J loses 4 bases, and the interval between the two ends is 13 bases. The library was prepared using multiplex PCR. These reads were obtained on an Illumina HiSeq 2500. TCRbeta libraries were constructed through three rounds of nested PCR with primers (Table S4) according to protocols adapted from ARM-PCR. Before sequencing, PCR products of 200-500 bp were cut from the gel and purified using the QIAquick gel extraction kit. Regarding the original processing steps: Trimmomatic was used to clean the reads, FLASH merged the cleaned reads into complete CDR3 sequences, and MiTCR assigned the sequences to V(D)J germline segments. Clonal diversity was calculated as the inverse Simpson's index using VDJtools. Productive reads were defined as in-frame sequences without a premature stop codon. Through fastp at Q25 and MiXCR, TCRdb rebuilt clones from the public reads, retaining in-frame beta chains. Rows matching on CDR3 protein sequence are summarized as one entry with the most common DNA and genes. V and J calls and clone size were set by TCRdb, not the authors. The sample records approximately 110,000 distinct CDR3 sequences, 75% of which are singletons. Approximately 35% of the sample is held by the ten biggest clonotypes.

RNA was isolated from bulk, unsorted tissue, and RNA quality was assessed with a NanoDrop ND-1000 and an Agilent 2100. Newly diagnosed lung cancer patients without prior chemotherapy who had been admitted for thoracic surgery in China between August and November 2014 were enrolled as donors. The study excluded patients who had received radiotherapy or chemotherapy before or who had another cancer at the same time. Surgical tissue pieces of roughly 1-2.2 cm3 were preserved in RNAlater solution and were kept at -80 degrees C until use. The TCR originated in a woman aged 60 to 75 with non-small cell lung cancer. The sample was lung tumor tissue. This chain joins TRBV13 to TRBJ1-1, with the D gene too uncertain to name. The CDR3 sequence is CASSYGISATEAFF. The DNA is TGTGCCAGCAGCTACGGGATCTCGGCCACTGAAGCTTTCTTT.